This T cell receptor (beta chain) is from a study of blood T cell repertoires in COVID-19. Across the whole study: The analysed material was cDNA or gDNA that came from T cells, B-cell-depleted T cells, or PBMCs.

This CDR3 spans 14 amino acids. Trimming took 5 bases from V and 0 from J; bases not matched to a gene: 3. CDR1 SGHTA and CDR2 FQGNSA come from the germline V gene. Authors' processing steps: Reference gene primer amplification yielded estimated nucleated cell counts. This table comes from immunoSEQ multiplex PCR, and its TCRdb copy is limited to in-frame clones, with some not included. The D gene and trimming were derived from the DNA, and the V and J assignments and clone size from that table. This table has fewer than 350,000 clones, 85% appearing once. Participants were aged about 18 to 90 years, lived in under 30 US areas, and enrolled virtually. Exposed study participants had met a COVID-19 case within 2 weeks before entry.

This chain links TRBV7-2 with TRBJ1-1, with 7 bases identical to TRBD1. The TCR sequence derives from a woman aged 25 to 45 who had been exposed to COVID-19. The specimen was PBMCs or T cells enriched from blood (not recorded which). The CDR3, as DNA: TGTGCCAGCAGCACTGACAGGGTGAACACTGAAGCTTTCTTT. This encodes CASSTDRVNTEAFF.